This T cell receptor beta chain was identified in a study of T cell clones after liver transplantation. This table comes from immunoSEQ multiplex PCR, and its TCRdb copy is limited to in-frame clones, with some not included. The table has approximately 75,000 clones, over 70% seen once. Germline CDR1 and CDR2: LNHDA and SQIVND (reference sequence). The CDR3 extends over 14 amino acids. V lost 5 bases, J lost 3 bases, and 3 bases stayed unmatched. This chain joins TRBV19 and TRBJ2-1; 8 nucleotides match TRBD1. This sequence was found in a human patient who received a liver transplant. The graft donor may be the source of some T cells. The sample was CD4+ T cells from blood, taken 12 months after liver transplant. The CDR3 is CASSRQGLYNEQFF. The CDR3 DNA reads TGTGCCAGTAGTCGACAGGGGCTCTACAATGAGCAGTTCTTC.